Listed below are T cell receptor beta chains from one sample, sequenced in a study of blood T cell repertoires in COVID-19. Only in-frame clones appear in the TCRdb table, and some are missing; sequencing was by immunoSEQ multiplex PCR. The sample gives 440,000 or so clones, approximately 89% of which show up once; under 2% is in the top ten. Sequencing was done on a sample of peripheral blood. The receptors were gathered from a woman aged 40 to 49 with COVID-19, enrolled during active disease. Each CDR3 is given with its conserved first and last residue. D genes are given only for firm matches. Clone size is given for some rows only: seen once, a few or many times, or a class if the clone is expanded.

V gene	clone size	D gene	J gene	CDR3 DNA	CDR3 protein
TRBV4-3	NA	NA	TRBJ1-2	TGCGCCAGCAGCCAAGTTTCCGGGTCGGGTGGCTACACCTTC	CASSQVSGSGGYTF
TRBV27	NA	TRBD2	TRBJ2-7	TGTGCCAGCAGTCTGACTAGCGGGGGGACCTACGAGCAGTACTTC	CASSLTSGGTYEQYF
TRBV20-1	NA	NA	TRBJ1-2	TGCAGTGCTATAGGGGGTGGCTACACCTTC	CSAIGGGYTF
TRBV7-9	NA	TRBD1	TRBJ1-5	TGTGCCAGCAGCCCCGGGACAGTGAATTATCAGCCCCAGCATTTT	CASSPGTVNYQPQHF
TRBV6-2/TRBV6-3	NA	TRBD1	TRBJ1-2	TGTGCCAGCAGTCTACCAGACAGGGGGCTTGACTATGGCTACACCTTC	CASSLPDRGLDYGYTF
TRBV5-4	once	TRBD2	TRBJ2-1	TGTGCCAGCAGCTCCGGGACTAGCGGAACAAGCTCCTACAATGAGCAGTTCTTC	CASSSGTSGTSSYNEQFF
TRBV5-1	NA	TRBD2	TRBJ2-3	TGCGCCAGCAGATACGGGAGGCGTACGCAGTATTTT	CASRYGRRTQYF
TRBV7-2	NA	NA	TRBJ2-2	TGTGCCAGCAGCGTGCGGACAGCGAACACCGGGGAGCTGTTTTTT	CASSVRTANTGELFF
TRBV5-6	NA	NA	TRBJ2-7	TGTGCCAGCAGCTTTAGAGGGTACGGCTACGAGCAGTACTTC	CASSFRGYGYEQYF
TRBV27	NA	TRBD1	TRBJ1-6	TGTGCCCGGTGGGACAGGGCTAATTCACCCCTCCACTTT	CARWDRANSPLHF
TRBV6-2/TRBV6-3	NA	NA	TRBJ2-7	TGTGCCAGCAGTTACATAGCTCCTCTCCTCAGCGAGCAGTACTTC	CASSYIAPLLSEQYF
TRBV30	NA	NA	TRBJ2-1	TGTGCCTGGAGTCCCCCTGGGCTAGCGTCCTACAATGAGCAGTTCTTC	CAWSPPGLASYNEQFF
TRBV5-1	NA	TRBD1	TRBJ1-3	TGCGCCAGCAGCTTGGTAGGACAGGGGCTCCAGGACACCATATATTTT	CASSLVGQGLQDTIYF